A selection of T cell receptor beta chains follows, all from one sample in a study of blood T cell repertoires in COVID-19. The data were produced by immunoSEQ multiplex PCR, yet TCRdb's version contains in-frame clones alone and is incomplete. The sample consists of 52,000 or so clones, about 75% of them appearing once. The source material was peripheral blood. All receptors derive from a man aged 50-59 years with active or convalescent COVID-19. CDR3s include the opening cysteine and the closing phenylalanine or tryptophan. D genes are given only for firm matches. Only part of the rows carry a size: once, few, many, or a class if the clone is expanded.

clone size: -
V gene: TRBV10-3
J gene: TRBJ1-1
D gene: -
CDR3 DNA: TGTGCCGCGGGGGGGGAGGGAGGTCGTACTGAAGCTTTCTTT
CDR3 protein: CAAGGEGGRTEAFF

clone size: many
V gene: TRBV6-2/TRBV6-3
J gene: TRBJ2-2
D gene: -
CDR3 DNA: TGTGCCAGCAGTCCCGACTACCTTCTAACCGGGGAGCTGTTTTTT
CDR3 protein: CASSPDYLLTGELFF

clone size: -
V gene: TRBV18
J gene: TRBJ2-4
D gene: -
CDR3 DNA: TGTGCCAGCTGTCCCTCCGGGACGCGGGGCGATGGCATTCAGTACTTC
CDR3 protein: CASCPSGTRGDGIQYF

clone size: -
V gene: TRBV6-5
J gene: TRBJ2-2
D gene: -
CDR3 DNA: TGTGCCAGCAGTTTGAAACCCCTTCGGACCGGGGAGCTGTTTTTT
CDR3 protein: CASSLKPLRTGELFF

clone size: -
V gene: TRBV19
J gene: TRBJ1-2
D gene: TRBD1
CDR3 DNA: TGTGCCAGTAGTATGGGACAGAGCTATGGCTACACCTTC
CDR3 protein: CASSMGQSYGYTF

clone size: -
V gene: TRBV2
J gene: TRBJ1-1
D gene: TRBD1
CDR3 DNA: TGTGCCAGCAGCGCCAGTCGACAGGGTGAAGCTTTCTTT
CDR3 protein: CASSASRQGEAFF

clone size: -
V gene: TRBV19
J gene: TRBJ1-2
D gene: TRBD1
CDR3 DNA: TGTGCCAGTAGCCAGGGGGCAGGTGGCTACACCTTC
CDR3 protein: CASSQGAGGYTF

clone size: -
V gene: TRBV5-1
J gene: TRBJ1-3
D gene: -
CDR3 DNA: TGCGCCAGCAGCTGGGAGACAGGATCTGGAAACACCATATATTTT
CDR3 protein: CASSWETGSGNTIYF

clone size: few
V gene: TRBV19
J gene: TRBJ1-3
D gene: TRBD1
CDR3 DNA: TGTGCCAGTAGCTCGACAGGGGCGAACACCATATATTTT
CDR3 protein: CASSSTGANTIYF

clone size: -
V gene: TRBV19
J gene: TRBJ1-3
D gene: -
CDR3 DNA: TGTGCCAGTCGAGATCGGGGAGCCACCATATATTTT
CDR3 protein: CASRDRGATIYF

clone size: -
V gene: TRBV19
J gene: TRBJ2-3
D gene: -
CDR3 DNA: TGTGCCAGTAGCGAGTTAGTCACGCCGGATACGCAGTATTTT
CDR3 protein: CASSELVTPDTQYF

clone size: -
V gene: TRBV6-1
J gene: TRBJ1-2
D gene: -
CDR3 DNA: TGTGCCAGTTCGGACAATAGCTACACCTTC
CDR3 protein: CASSDNSYTF

clone size: -
V gene: TRBV5-4
J gene: TRBJ2-1
D gene: -
CDR3 DNA: TGTGCCAGCAGCTTGGCAGGGACCTACAATGAGCAGTTCTTC
CDR3 protein: CASSLAGTYNEQFF

clone size: -
V gene: TRBV7-9
J gene: TRBJ1-1
D gene: TRBD1
CDR3 DNA: TGTGCCAGCAGCCGAACAGGGGGCTGGAACACTGAAGCTTTCTTT
CDR3 protein: CASSRTGGWNTEAFF

clone size: -
V gene: TRBV4-1
J gene: TRBJ2-3
D gene: TRBD2
CDR3 DNA: TGCGCCAGCAGCTCCATGACTAGCGGGAGTGACGATACGCAGTATTTT
CDR3 protein: CASSSMTSGSDDTQYF

clone size: -
V gene: TRBV15
J gene: TRBJ2-7
D gene: -
CDR3 DNA: TGTGCCACCAGCAGGTCAGGGGTTGAGCAGTACTTC
CDR3 protein: CATSRSGVEQYF

clone size: -
V gene: TRBV19
J gene: TRBJ2-3
D gene: -
CDR3 DNA: TGTGCCAGTAGTATTCGGCGGTTCACAGATACGCAGTATTTT
CDR3 protein: CASSIRRFTDTQYF

clone size: few
V gene: TRBV27
J gene: TRBJ1-1
D gene: -
CDR3 DNA: TGTGCCAGCAGTTACGGACAGACCACTGAAGCTTTCTTT
CDR3 protein: CASSYGQTTEAFF

clone size: -
V gene: TRBV7-2
J gene: TRBJ1-5
D gene: -
CDR3 DNA: TGTGCCAGCAGCTTAGAGTCAGGGGAAATCCAGCCCCAGCATTTT
CDR3 protein: CASSLESGEIQPQHF

clone size: -
V gene: TRBV5-8
J gene: TRBJ1-2
D gene: -
CDR3 DNA: TGTGCCAGCAGCCGTCGACTCGGAGCTAACTATGGCTACACCTTC
CDR3 protein: CASSRRLGANYGYTF

clone size: -
V gene: TRBV7-3
J gene: TRBJ2-3
D gene: -
CDR3 DNA: TGTGCCAGCAGCTTAGACGGGGTGATGACAGATACGCAGTATTTT
CDR3 protein: CASSLDGVMTDTQYF

clone size: -
V gene: TRBV19
J gene: TRBJ1-1
D gene: -
CDR3 DNA: TGTGCCAGTACTCTCAATCCGGGGGGGTTGACTGAAGCTTTCTTT
CDR3 protein: CASTLNPGGLTEAFF

clone size: few
V gene: TRBV6-2/TRBV6-3
J gene: TRBJ1-1
D gene: -
CDR3 DNA: TGTGCCAGCAGTTACAGGGGTGTGAACACTGAAGCTTTCTTT
CDR3 protein: CASSYRGVNTEAFF